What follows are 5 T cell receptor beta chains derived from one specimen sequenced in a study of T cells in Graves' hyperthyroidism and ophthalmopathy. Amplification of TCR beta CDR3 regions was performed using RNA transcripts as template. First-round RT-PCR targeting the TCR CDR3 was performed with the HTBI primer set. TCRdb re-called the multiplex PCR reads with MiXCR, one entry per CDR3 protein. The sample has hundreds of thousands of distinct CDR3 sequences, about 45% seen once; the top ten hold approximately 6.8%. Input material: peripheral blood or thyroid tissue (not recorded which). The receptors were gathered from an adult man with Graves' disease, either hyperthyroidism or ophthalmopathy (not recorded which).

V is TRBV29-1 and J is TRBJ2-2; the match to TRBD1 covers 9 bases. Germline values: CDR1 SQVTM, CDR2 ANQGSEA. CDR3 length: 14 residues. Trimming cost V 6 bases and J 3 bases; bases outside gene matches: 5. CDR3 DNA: TGCAGCGTGACACAGGGGGCAGACACCGGGGAGCTGTTTTTT. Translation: CSVTQGADTGELFF.

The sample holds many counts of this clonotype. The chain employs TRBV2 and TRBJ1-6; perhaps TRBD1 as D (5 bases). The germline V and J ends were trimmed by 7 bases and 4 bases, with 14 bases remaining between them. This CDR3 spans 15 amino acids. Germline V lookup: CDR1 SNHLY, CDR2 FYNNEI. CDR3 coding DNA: TGTGCCAGCATCTACGCGACAGATTATAATTCACCCCTCCACTTT. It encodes CASIYATDYNSPLHF.

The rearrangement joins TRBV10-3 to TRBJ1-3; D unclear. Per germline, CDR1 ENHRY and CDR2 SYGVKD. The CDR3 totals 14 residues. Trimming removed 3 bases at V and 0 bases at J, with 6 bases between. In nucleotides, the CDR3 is TGTGCCATCAGTGATATCAGCTCTGGAAACACCATATATTTT. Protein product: CAISDISSGNTIYF.

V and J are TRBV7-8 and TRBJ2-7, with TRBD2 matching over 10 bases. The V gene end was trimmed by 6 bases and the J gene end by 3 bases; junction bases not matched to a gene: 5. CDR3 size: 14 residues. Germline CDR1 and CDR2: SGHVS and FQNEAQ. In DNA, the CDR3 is TGTGCCAGCAGTTCTCTAGCGGGGGACTACGAGCAGTACTTC. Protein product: CASSSLAGDYEQYF.

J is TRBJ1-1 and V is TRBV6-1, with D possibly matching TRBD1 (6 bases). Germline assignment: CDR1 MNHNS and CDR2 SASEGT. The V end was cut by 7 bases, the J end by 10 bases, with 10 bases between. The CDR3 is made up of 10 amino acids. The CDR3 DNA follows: TGTGCCAGCAATACAGGGAGAGCTTTCTTT. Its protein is CASNTGRAFF.